The T cell receptor (beta chain) described here comes from a study of shared clonotypes between healthy human individuals. Study findings and constraints: What naive subsets generally showed was a larger estimated richness than memory subsets showed.

TCRdb's table, derived via immunoSEQ multiplex PCR, lists solely in-frame clones and lacks some. This sample has some 2 million clones; about 94% occur once, and the top ten carry roughly 1%. The CDR3 runs 14 residues. V lost 4 bases to trimming and J lost 4 bases, with 17 bases between them. Germline V gives CDR1 SQVTM, CDR2 ANQGSEA. Terminally differentiated effector memory CD45RA+ cells were excluded from the naive CD8 cells, which were CD45RO-negative and positively selected for CCR7. Those who donated, Caucasian adults without exception, all lived in Nashville, Tennessee. Notes on this clone: What it recognizes is unknown.

The V call is TRBV29-1, the J call TRBJ2-7; D possibly corresponds to TRBD1 (6 bases). The sequence was obtained from a man aged 18 to 30 in good health. Sequenced input: naive CD8+ T cells sorted from blood. The CDR3 is CSVAPTGAEYEQYF. The CDR3 bases are TGCAGCGTTGCCCCGACAGGTGCGGAGTACGAGCAGTACTTC.